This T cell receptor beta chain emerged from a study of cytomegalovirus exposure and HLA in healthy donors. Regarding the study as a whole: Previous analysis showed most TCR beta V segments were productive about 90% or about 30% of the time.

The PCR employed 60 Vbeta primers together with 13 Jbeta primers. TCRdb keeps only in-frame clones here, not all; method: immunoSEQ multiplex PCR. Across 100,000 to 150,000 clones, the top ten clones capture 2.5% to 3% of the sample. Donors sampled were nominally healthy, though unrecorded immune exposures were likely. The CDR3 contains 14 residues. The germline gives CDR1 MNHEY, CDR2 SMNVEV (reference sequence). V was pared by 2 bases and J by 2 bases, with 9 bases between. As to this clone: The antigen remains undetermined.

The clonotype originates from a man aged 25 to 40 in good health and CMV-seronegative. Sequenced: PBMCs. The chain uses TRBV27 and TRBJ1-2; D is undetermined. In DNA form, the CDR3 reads TGTGCCAGCAGTTTAAATCCCTTAAACTATGGCTACACCTTC. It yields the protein CASSLNPLNYGYTF.